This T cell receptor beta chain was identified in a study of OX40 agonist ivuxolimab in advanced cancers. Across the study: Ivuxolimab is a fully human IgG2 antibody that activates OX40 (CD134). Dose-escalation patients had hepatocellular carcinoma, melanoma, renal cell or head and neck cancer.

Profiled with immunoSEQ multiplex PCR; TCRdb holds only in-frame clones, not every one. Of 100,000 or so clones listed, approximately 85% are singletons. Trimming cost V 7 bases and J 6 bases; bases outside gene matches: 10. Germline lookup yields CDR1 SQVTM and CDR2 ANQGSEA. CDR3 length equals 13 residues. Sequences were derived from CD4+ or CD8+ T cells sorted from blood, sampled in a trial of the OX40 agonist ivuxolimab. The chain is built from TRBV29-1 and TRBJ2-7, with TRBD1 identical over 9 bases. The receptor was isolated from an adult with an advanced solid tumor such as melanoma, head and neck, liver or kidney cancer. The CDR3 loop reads CSAGTGGASEQYF. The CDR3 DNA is TGCAGCGCCGGCACAGGGGGCGCGTCCGAGCAGTACTTC.